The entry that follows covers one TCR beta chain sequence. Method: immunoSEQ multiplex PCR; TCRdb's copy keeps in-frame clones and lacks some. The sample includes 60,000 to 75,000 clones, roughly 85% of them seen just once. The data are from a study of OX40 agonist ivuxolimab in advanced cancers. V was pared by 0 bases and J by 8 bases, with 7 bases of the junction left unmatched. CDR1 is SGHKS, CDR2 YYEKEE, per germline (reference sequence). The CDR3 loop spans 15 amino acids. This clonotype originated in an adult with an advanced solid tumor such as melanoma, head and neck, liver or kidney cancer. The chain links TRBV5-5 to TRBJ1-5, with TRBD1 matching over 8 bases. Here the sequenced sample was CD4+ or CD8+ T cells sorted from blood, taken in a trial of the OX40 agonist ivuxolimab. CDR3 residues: CASSLGGQAREPQHF. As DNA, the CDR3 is TGTGCCAGCAGCTTGGGGGGACAGGCTAGAGAGCCCCAGCATTTT.